The clone carrying this TCR beta chain has ten or more counts. Germline V gives CDR1 ENHRY, CDR2 SYGVKD. The CDR3 totals 18 residues. The V and J ends lost 3 bases and 0 bases, in that order; junction bases with no gene match: 8. This specimen comes from a study of identical twins. TCRdb processed the 5' RACE reads anew with MiXCR; each CDR3 protein has one entry. The sample has roughly 490,000 distinct CDR3 sequences; 14% are singletons. These data also featured in a second study, about yellow fever vaccine responses in identical twins.

The chain has TRBV10-3 and TRBJ1-5, with TRBD1 matching 10 bases. The sequencing sample was made of CD4+ T cells sorted from blood. The clonotype comes from a woman younger than 30 in good health. CDR3 region: CAISEGDRGTYSNQPQHF. CDR3 sequence (DNA): TGTGCCATCAGTGAAGGGGACAGGGGAACTTATAGCAATCAGCCCCAGCATTTT.